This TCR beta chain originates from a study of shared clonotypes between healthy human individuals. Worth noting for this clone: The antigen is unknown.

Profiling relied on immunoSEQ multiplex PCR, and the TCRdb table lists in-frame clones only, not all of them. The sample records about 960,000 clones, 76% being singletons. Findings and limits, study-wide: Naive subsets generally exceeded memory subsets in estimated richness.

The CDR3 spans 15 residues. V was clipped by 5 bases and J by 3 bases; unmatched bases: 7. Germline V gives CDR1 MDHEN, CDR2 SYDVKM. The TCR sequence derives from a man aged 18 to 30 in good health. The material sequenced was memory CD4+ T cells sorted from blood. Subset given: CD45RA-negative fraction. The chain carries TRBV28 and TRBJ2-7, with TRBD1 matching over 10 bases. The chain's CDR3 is CASSPTRDRGYEQYF. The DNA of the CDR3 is TGTGCCAGCAGTCCCACCCGGGACAGGGGCTACGAGCAGTACTTC.